This T cell receptor beta chain came from a study of cytomegalovirus exposure and HLA in healthy donors. 13 Jbeta primers and 60 Vbeta primers were used for the PCR. In the source study's methods: It was a later analysis that counted about 80 million unique TCR beta chains, of which around 11 million were shared. The protocol was immunoSEQ multiplex PCR, while the TCRdb copy is restricted to in-frame clones and leaves out a portion. V and J calls and clone size are as listed in that table; D and trimming were resolved from the DNA. Of over 70,000 clones listed, just under 80% are singletons. V was pared by 4 bases and J by 5 bases, with 9 bases between. CDR3 size: 12 residues. The germline V gene has CDR1 SGHRS and CDR2 YFSETQ.

This TCR was sampled from a male donor in good health and CMV-seropositive. V is TRBV5-1 and J is TRBJ1-1; D gene unclear. The sequenced sample was PBMCs. The CDR3 loop is CASSKEGTEAFF. In nucleotides, the CDR3 is TGCGCCAGCAGCAAGGAGGGAACTGAAGCTTTCTTT.